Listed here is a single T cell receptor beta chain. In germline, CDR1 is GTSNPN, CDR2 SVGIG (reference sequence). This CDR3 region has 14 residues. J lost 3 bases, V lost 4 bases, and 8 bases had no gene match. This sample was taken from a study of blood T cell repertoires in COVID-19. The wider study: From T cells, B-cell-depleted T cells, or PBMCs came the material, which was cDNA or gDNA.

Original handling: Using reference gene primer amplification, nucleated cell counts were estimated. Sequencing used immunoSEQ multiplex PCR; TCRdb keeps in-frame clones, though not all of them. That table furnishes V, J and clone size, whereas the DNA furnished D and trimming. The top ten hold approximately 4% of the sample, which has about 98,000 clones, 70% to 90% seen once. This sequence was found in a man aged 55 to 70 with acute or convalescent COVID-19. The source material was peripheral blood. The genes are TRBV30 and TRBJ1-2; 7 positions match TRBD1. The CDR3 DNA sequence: TGTGCCTGGACCCGGACAGGTTTTGACTATGGCTACACCTTC. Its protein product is CAWTRTGFDYGYTF.